A single sample is the source of the 26 T cell receptor beta chains below, sequenced in a study of shared clonotypes between healthy human individuals. The assay was immunoSEQ multiplex PCR, and TCRdb's table has in-frame clones only and misses some. The sample comprises 600,000 to 800,000 clones, just under 75% of which are singletons, and approximately 1.8% rests with the top ten. The sample consisted of memory CD4+ T cells sorted from blood. The subset denotes: CD45RA-negative fraction. These receptors all stem from a woman aged 25 to 45 in good health.

This sequence joins TRBV5-6 and TRBJ2-5; D not resolved. The V and J ends lost 4 bases and 2 bases respectively, with 9 bases between them. The germline V gene has CDR1 SGHDT and CDR2 YYEEEE. This CDR3 is built from 13 residues. The CDR3 spells CASSRVGQETQYF. The CDR3 bases are TGTGCCAGCAGCAGAGTAGGACAAGAGACCCAGTACTTC. Combining the CDR3 with reference TRBV5-6 and TRBJ2-5 gives the whole variable domain DAGVTQSPTHLIKTRGQQVTLRCSPKSGHDTVSWYQQALGQGPQFIFQYYEEEERQRGNFPDRFSGHQFPNYSSELNVNALLLGDSALYLCASSRVGQETQYFGPGTRLLVL.

The V call is TRBV5-6, the J call TRBJ2-7, with 9 bases identical to TRBD2. The CDR3 has 15 residues. Per the germline V gene, CDR1 is SGHDT and CDR2 is YYEEEE. Trimming at V came to 4 bases and at J to 2 bases, leaving 7 bases not matched to a gene. CDR3 region: CASSPSGTSPYEQYF. The CDR3 coding sequence is TGTGCCAGCAGCCCATCAGGGACTAGCCCCTACGAGCAGTACTTC. The variable domain in full, with the rest retrieved from reference TRBV5-6 and TRBJ2-7, is DAGVTQSPTHLIKTRGQQVTLRCSPKSGHDTVSWYQQALGQGPQFIFQYYEEEERQRGNFPDRFSGHQFPNYSSELNVNALLLGDSALYLCASSPSGTSPYEQYFGPGTRLTVT.

The CDR3 DNA follows: TGTGCCAGCAGCTTATTGTTGACGGGGACAGATACGCAGTATTTT. It is translated as CASSLLLTGTDTQYF. The chain carries TRBV7-2 and TRBJ2-3; D might be TRBD2 (5 bases). Germline CDR1 reads SGHTA; CDR2 reads FQGNSA. CDR3 length: 15 amino acids. Between the trimmed V and J ends, which lost 2 bases and 3 bases, there was a span of 12 bases.

This clone occurred a few times. This CDR3 is CATGTSGSGETQYF. The CDR3, as DNA: TGTGCCACAGGGACTAGCGGGAGTGGGGAGACCCAGTACTTC. The rearrangement joins TRBV6-1 to TRBJ2-5; the match to TRBD2 covers 14 bases. Per germline, CDR1 MNHNS and CDR2 SASEGT. V shed 10 bases and J 5 bases; nucleotides not matched to a gene: 6. The CDR3 has 14 amino acids.

The chain employs TRBV10-1 and TRBJ2-3; D is perhaps TRBD2 (5 bases). V was trimmed by 5 bases and J by 4 bases, leaving 10 bases between them. Looked up from germline, CDR1 is WNHNN and CDR2 is SYGVQD (reference sequence). This CDR3 spans 13 amino acids. The CDR3 loop is CASSRDYSDTQYF. In nucleotides, the CDR3 is TGCGCCAGCAGTCGGGATTACTCAGATACGCAGTATTTT.

Ten or more counts support this clone. The chain employs TRBV6-5 and TRBJ2-7; 8 positions agree with TRBD1. V lost 8 bases and J lost 7; bases outside the gene matches: 7. The CDR3 loop spans 12 amino acids. CDR1 MNHEY and CDR2 SVGAGI come from the germline V gene. In DNA, the CDR3 is TGTGCCAGCTGGACAGGGCTAGGAGAGCAGTACTTC. Its translation is CASWTGLGEQYF.

This clone was seen at least ten times. The chain links TRBV27 to TRBJ2-5; no reliable D call. CDR3 length equals 12 residues. Germline V lookup: CDR1 MNHEY, CDR2 SMNVEV (reference sequence). With 6 bases removed from V and 5 bases from J, the gap between germline ends came to 10 bases. The CDR3 nucleotides read TGTGCCAGCAGGCGACCCGGCGAGACCCAGTACTTC. It yields the protein CASRRPGETQYF.

The V and J genes are TRBV5-1 and TRBJ1-6, with D perhaps TRBD1 (5 bases). CDR3 length: 15 amino acids. Deletions cut 0 bases from V and 8 bases from J, with 12 bases between. Germline CDR1 SGHRS, CDR2 YFSETQ. The CDR3 here is CASSLAGTADSPLHF. CDR3 DNA: TGCGCCAGCAGCTTGGCCGGGACTGCTGATTCACCCCTCCACTTT. Full variable domain (remainder filled in from reference TRBV5-1 and TRBJ1-6): KAGVTQTPRYLIKTRGQQVTLSCSPISGHRSVSWYQQTPGQGLQFLFEYFSETQRNKGNFPGRFSGRQFSNSRSEMNVSTLELGDSALYLCASSLAGTADSPLHFGNGTRLTVT.

The V gene is TRBV15, the J gene TRBJ1-4, with a tentative D call TRBD1 (6 bases). Per germline, CDR1 LNHNV and CDR2 YYDKDF (reference sequence). CDR3 length equals 13 residues. The ends were cut back, 8 bases at V and 8 bases at J, with 15 bases in the middle. The CDR3 DNA sequence: TGTGCCACCTCCTACAGGGAGGAAGAAAAACTGTTTTTT. Translated: CATSYREEEKLFF.

The chain carries TRBV18 and TRBJ2-1; 7 nucleotides match TRBD1. CDR1 KGHSH and CDR2 LQKENI come from the germline V gene. The CDR3 spans 15 residues. V lost 3 bases, J lost 5 bases, and 7 bases stayed unmatched. DNA for the CDR3: TGTGCCAGCTCACCCGTGGGACAGACAAACAATGAGCAGTTCTTC. Amino acid sequence: CASSPVGQTNNEQFF.

The V call is TRBV4-1, the J call TRBJ1-4, with a tentative D call TRBD1 (6 bases). Germline assignment: CDR1 MGHRA and CDR2 YSYEKL. The length of the CDR3 is 16 residues. V was shortened by 1 base and J by 4 bases, with 13 bases between the two germline ends. CDR3 nucleotide sequence: TGCGCCAGCAGCCAAGCCTCCCAGGGGCTTAATGAAAAACTGTTTTTT. Protein: CASSQASQGLNEKLFF.

In this sample, this clone turned up a few times. The chain employs TRBV6-6 and TRBJ2-3, with 9 bases lining up with TRBD2. The CDR3 is made up of 15 amino acids. Trimming took 7 bases from V and 2 from J; bases not matched to a gene: 7. CDR1 MNHNY and CDR2 SVGAGI come from the germline V gene (reference sequence). CDR3 protein: CASKGGRGTTDTQYF. The CDR3 DNA is TGTGCCAGCAAGGGCGGGAGGGGAACCACAGATACGCAGTATTTT.

The V call is TRBV29-1, the J call TRBJ2-5; 15 nucleotides agree with TRBD2. V lost 4 bases to trimming and J lost 0 bases; unmatched junction nucleotides: 9. The CDR3 sequence is 18 residues long. Looked up from germline, CDR1 is SQVTM and CDR2 is ANQGSEA. This chain's CDR3 is CSVAGGTSGRKYQETQYF. CDR3 in DNA: TGCAGCGTTGCGGGGGGGACTAGCGGGAGGAAATACCAAGAGACCCAGTACTTC.

Concerning this clone: This may be a read error: a much more frequent sequence differs by one nucleotide. The chain is built from TRBV10-2 and TRBJ2-3, with a weak D call TRBD2 (7 bases). The V and J ends lost 5 bases and 6 bases respectively, with 15 bases between them. The CDR3 loop spans 14 amino acids. Germline CDR1 WSHSY, CDR2 SAAADI. The CDR3 nucleotides are TGCGCCAGCAGTATCGGAGGGGGGGCGGATACGCAGTATTTT. It translates to CASSIGGGADTQYF.

This clone was counted between two and nine times. This chain uses TRBV10-3 with TRBJ1-1; D is possibly TRBD1 (5 bases). Germline CDR1 and CDR2: ENHRY and SYGVKD. This CDR3 comprises 12 residues. The ends were cut back, 10 bases at V and 3 bases at J, with 12 bases in the middle. CDR3 in amino acids: CATTKGDTEAFF. The CDR3 DNA follows: TGTGCCACTACGAAAGGGGACACTGAAGCTTTCTTT.

This clone was observed a few times. The sample contains more than one DNA sequence encoding this CDR3. The V call is TRBV6-5, the J call TRBJ2-7; D unresolved. V was trimmed by 6 bases and J by 4 bases, leaving 7 bases between them. The CDR3 has 11 residues. Germline V gene lookup returns CDR1 MNHEY and CDR2 SVGAGI. CDR3 DNA sequence: TGTGCCAGCAGGGACGGATACGAGCAGTACTTC. It specifies CASRDGYEQYF.

The rearrangement uses TRBV28 and TRBJ1-5; unclear D gene. This CDR3 has 12 residues. V lost 6 bases, J lost 10 bases, and 13 bases lay in between. Germline V gene lookup returns CDR1 MDHEN and CDR2 SYDVKM. CDR3 coding DNA: TGTGCCAGCAGACTAATCGGGCGACCCCAGCATTTT. Amino acid sequence: CASRLIGRPQHF. Full variable domain (outside the CDR3, taken from reference TRBV28 and TRBJ1-5): DVKVTQSSRYLVKRTGEKVFLECVQDMDHENMFWYRQDPGLGLRLIYFSYDVKMKEKGDIPEGYSVSREKKERFSLILESASTNQTSMYLCASRLIGRPQHFGDGTRLSIL.

The chain recombines TRBV13 with TRBJ2-2; D gene ambiguous. Germline V gene lookup returns CDR1 PRHDT and CDR2 FYEKMQ (reference sequence). The CDR3 has 13 amino acids. V was pared by 6 bases and J by 7 bases, with 12 bases between. The CDR3 region has the DNA TGTGCCAGCAGTCGAACCCAACGCGGGGAGCTGTTTTTT. This translates into CASSRTQRGELFF.

The chain uses TRBV13 and TRBJ1-1; possibly TRBD1 for D (5 bases). Trimming removed 5 bases from V and 0 bases from J, with 13 bases in between. CDR1 is PRHDT and CDR2 is FYEKMQ in the germline V gene (reference sequence). The CDR3 consists of 15 residues. CDR3 nucleotide sequence: TGTGCCAGCAGCCCCTGGGGGGGGATGAACACTGAAGCTTTCTTT. This encodes CASSPWGGMNTEAFF.

The chain carries TRBV28 and TRBJ1-5; no clear D. Germline-derived CDR1 and CDR2 are MDHEN and SYDVKM. The CDR3 is 15 residues long. Trimming removed 5 bases at V and 3 bases at J, with 14 bases between. CDR3 bases: TGTGCCAGCAGTACGCCGACACTTTTCAATCAGCCCCAGCATTTT. This encodes CASSTPTLFNQPQHF.

The rearrangement uses TRBV7-2 and TRBJ2-1; 7 bases line up with TRBD2. Per the germline V gene, CDR1 is SGHTA and CDR2 is FQGNSA. The J segment lost 8 bases and the V segment lost 1 base, leaving 11 bases of the junction unmatched. The length of the CDR3 is 16 residues. The chain's CDR3 is CASSLGGWEGRDEQFF. The CDR3 coding sequence is TGTGCCAGCAGCTTAGGAGGGTGGGAGGGCCGCGATGAGCAGTTCTTC.

The chain uses TRBV20-1 and TRBJ1-2, with D unclear. The CDR3 sequence is 8 residues long. With 7 bases removed from V and 8 bases from J, the gap between germline ends came to 5 bases. The germline gives CDR1 DFQATT, CDR2 SNEGSKA (reference sequence). CDR3 nucleotides: TGCAGTGGTGGAGGCTACACCTTC. As protein: CSGGGYTF.

The chain couples TRBV4-1 to TRBJ2-5; TRBD2 agrees at 7 bases. CDR3 length: 15 amino acids. CDR1 is MGHRA and CDR2 is YSYEKL in the germline V gene. The V and J ends lost 1 base and 5 bases, in that order; junction bases with no gene match: 7. CDR3 loop: CASSQVGRVEETQYF. The CDR3 DNA sequence: TGCGCCAGCAGCCAAGTGGGGAGGGTTGAGGAGACCCAGTACTTC.

J is TRBJ2-7 and V is TRBV6-5, with 7 bases fitting TRBD1. Germline-derived CDR1 and CDR2 are MNHEY and SVGAGI. With V trimmed by 5 bases and J by 2 bases, 6 bases remained unmatched. The CDR3 has 14 residues. DNA of the CDR3: TGTGCCAGCAGTAACCCCGGGACAGCCTACGAGCAGTACTTC. It translates to CASSNPGTAYEQYF.

The V call is TRBV7-9, the J call TRBJ2-1; 13 bases line up with TRBD2. The CDR3 contains 17 residues. The trim removed 4 bases at V and 6 bases at J, leaving 9 bases unmatched. The germline V gene encodes CDR1 SEHNR and CDR2 FQNEAQ (reference sequence). CDR3: CASSYSRLAGGGNEQFF. CDR3 in DNA: TGTGCCAGCAGCTATTCGAGACTAGCGGGAGGCGGCAATGAGCAGTTCTTC. Drawing the rest from reference TRBV7-9 and TRBJ2-1, the complete variable domain is DTGVSQNPRHKITKRGQNVTFRCDPISEHNRLYWYRQTLGQGPEFLTYFQNEAQLEKSRLLSDRFSAERPKGSFSTLEIQRTEQGDSAMYLCASSYSRLAGGGNEQFFGPGTRLTVL.

The chain links TRBV2 to TRBJ2-5; possible D gene TRBD2, 6 bases. CDR1 is SNHLY and CDR2 is FYNNEI in the germline V gene. V shed 10 bases and J shed 4 bases, with 10 bases lying between them. This CDR3 has 11 amino acids. The CDR3 here is CATGTLETQYF. In DNA form, the CDR3 reads TGTGCCACCGGGACTCTAGAGACCCAGTACTTC.